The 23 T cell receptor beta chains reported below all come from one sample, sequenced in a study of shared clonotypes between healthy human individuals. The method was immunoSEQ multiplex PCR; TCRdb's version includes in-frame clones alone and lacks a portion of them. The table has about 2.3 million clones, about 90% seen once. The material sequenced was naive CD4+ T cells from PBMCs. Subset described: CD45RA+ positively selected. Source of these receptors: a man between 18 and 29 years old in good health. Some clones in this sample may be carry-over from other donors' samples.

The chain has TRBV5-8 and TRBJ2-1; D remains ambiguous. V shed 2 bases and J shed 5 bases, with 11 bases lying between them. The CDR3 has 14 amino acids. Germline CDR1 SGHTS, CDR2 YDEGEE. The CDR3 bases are TGTGCCAGCAGCTTTCGGCTAGGAGACAATGAGCAGTTCTTC. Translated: CASSFRLGDNEQFF. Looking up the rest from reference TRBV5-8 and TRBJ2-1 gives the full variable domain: EAGVTQSPTHLIKTRGQQATLRCSPISGHTSVYWYQQALGLGLQFLLWYDEGEERNRGNFPPRFSGRQFPNYSSELNVNALELEDSALYLCASSFRLGDNEQFFGPGTRLTVL.

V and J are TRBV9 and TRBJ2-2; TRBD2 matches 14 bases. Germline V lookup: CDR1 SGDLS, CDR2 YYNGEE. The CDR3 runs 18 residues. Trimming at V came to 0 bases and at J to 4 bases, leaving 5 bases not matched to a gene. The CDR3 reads CASSVGLAGGPGTGELFF. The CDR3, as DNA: TGTGCCAGCAGCGTAGGACTAGCGGGAGGGCCGGGCACCGGGGAGCTGTTTTTT. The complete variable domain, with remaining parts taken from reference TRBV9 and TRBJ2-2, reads DSGVTQTPKHLITATGQRVTLRCSPRSGDLSVYWYQQSLDQGLQFLIQYYNGEERAKGNILERFSAQQFPDLHSELNLSSLELGDSALYFCASSVGLAGGPGTGELFFGEGSRLTVL.

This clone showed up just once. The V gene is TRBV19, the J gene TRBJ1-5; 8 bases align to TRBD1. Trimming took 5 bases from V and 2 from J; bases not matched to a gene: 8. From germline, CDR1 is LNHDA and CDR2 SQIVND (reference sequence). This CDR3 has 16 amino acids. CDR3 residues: CASSHPPTGGNQPQHF. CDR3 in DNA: TGTGCCAGTAGTCATCCCCCGACAGGGGGCAATCAGCCCCAGCATTTT.

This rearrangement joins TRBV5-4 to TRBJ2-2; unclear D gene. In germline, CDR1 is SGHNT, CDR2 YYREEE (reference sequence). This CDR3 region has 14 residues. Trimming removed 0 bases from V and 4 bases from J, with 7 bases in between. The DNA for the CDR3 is TGTGCCAGCAGCTTGGAGGTTACCACCGGGGAGCTGTTTTTT. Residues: CASSLEVTTGELFF.

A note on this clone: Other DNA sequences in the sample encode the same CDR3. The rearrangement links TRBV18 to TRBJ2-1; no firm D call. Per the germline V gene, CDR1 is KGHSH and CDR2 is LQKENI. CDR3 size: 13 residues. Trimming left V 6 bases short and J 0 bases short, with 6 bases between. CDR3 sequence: CASSPGSYNEQFF. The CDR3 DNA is TGTGCCAGCTCCCCGGGCTCCTACAATGAGCAGTTCTTC.

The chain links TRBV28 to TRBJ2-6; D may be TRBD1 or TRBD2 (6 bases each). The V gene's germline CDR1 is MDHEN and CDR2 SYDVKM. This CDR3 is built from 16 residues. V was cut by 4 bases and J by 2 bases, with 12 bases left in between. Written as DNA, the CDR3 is TGTGCCAGCAGTTCCGGGGGCCTCGCTGGGGCCAACGTCCTGACTTTC. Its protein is CASSSGGLAGANVLTF. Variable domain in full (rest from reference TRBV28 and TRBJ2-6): DVKVTQSSRYLVKRTGEKVFLECVQDMDHENMFWYRQDPGLGLRLIYFSYDVKMKEKGDIPEGYSVSREKKERFSLILESASTNQTSMYLCASSSGGLAGANVLTFGAGSRLTVL.

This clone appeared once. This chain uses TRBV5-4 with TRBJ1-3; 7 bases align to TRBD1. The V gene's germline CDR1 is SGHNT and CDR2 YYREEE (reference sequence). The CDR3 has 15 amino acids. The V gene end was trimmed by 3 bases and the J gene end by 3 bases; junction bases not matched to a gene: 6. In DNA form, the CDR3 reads TGTGCCAGCAGCTCAGGGACAGACTTTGGAAACACCATATATTTT. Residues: CASSSGTDFGNTIYF.

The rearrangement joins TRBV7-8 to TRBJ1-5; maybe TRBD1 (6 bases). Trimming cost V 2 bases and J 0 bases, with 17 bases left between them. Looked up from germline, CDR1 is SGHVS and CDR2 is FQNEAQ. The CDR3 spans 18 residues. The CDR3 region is CASSLRGRQADSNQPQHF. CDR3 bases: TGTGCCAGCAGCTTAAGGGGGAGACAGGCAGATAGCAATCAGCCCCAGCATTTT.

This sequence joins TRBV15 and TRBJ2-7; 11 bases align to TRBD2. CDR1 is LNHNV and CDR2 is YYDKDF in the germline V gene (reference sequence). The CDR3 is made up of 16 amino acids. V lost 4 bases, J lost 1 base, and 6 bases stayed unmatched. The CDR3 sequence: CATSTGSGRGSYEQYF. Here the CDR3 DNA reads TGTGCCACCAGCACGGGTAGCGGGAGGGGTTCCTACGAGCAGTACTTC.

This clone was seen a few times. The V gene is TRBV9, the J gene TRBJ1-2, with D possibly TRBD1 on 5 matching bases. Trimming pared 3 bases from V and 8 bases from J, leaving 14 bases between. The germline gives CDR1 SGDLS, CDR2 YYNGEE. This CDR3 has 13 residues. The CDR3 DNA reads TGTGCCAGCAGCGAGAGGGGCAGTAAGGGCTACACCTTC. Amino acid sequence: CASSERGSKGYTF.

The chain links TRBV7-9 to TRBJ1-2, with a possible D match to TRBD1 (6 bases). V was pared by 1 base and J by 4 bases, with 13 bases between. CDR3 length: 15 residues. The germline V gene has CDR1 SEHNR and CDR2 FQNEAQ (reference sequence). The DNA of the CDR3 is TGTGCCAGCAGCTTAGAAGGGACAAATATCTATGGCTACACCTTC. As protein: CASSLEGTNIYGYTF.

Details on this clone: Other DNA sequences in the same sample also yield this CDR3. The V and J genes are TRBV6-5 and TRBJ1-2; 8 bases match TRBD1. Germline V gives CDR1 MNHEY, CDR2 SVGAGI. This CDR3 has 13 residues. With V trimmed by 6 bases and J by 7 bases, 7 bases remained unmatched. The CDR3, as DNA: TGTGCCAGCAGCCCAGGACAGGGACGTGGCTACACCTTC. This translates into CASSPGQGRGYTF.

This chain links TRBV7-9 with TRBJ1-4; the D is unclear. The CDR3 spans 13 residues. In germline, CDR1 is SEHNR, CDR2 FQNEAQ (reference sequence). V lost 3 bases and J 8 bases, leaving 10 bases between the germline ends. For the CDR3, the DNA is TGTGCCAGCAGCTTTTCAAGGGCGGAAAAACTGTTTTTT. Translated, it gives CASSFSRAEKLFF.

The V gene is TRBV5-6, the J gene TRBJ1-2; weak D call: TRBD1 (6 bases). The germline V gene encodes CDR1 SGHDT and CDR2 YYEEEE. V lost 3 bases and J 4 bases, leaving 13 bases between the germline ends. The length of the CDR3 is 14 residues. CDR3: CASSSRGKGYGYTF. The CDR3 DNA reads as TGTGCCAGCAGCTCGAGGGGGAAGGGCTATGGCTACACCTTC. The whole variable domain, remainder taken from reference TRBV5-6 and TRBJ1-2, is DAGVTQSPTHLIKTRGQQVTLRCSPKSGHDTVSWYQQALGQGPQFIFQYYEEEERQRGNFPDRFSGHQFPNYSSELNVNALLLGDSALYLCASSSRGKGYGYTFGSGTRLTVV.

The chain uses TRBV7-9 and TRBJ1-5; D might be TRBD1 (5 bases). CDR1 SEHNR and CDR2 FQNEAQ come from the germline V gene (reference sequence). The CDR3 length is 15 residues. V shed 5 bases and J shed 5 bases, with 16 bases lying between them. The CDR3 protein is CASSPFGQGDQPQHF. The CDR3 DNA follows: TGTGCCAGCAGCCCCTTTGGGCAGGGTGATCAGCCCCAGCATTTT.

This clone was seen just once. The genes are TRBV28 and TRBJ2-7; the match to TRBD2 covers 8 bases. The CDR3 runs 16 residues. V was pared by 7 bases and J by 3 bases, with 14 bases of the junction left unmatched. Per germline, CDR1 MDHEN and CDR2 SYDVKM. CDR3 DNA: TGTGCCAGCAAACCGGGGGGGAGTATCAGTTTCTACGAGCAGTACTTC. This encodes CASKPGGSISFYEQYF.

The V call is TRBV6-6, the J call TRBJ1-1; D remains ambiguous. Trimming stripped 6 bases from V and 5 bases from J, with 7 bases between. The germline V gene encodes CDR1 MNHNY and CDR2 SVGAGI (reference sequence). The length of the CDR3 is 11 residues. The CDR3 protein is CASSQRTEAFF. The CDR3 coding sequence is TGTGCCAGCAGCCAGAGGACTGAAGCTTTCTTT.

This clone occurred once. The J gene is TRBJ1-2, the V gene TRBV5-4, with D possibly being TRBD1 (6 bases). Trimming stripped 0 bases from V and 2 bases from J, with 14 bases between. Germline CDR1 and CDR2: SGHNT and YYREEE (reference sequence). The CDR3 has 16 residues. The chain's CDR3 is CASSLVGGLRNYGYTF. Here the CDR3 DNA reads TGTGCCAGCAGCTTGGTGGGGGGGCTACGCAACTATGGCTACACCTTC.

CDR3 DNA sequence: TGTGCCAGCAGCCGACAGCACCGGGACACCATATATTTT. It encodes CASSRQHRDTIYF. The chain couples TRBV7-2 to TRBJ1-3, with D possibly being TRBD1 (5 bases). Germline loops: CDR1 SGHTA, CDR2 FQGNSA. V shed 5 bases and J shed 8 bases, with 13 bases lying between them. The CDR3 totals 13 residues.

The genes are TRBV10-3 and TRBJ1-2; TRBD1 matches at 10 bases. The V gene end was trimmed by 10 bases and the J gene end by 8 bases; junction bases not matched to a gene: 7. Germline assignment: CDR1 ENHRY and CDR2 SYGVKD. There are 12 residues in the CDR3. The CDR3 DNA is TGTGCCACAACGAAGACAGGGGGCGGCTACACCTTC. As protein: CATTKTGGGYTF.

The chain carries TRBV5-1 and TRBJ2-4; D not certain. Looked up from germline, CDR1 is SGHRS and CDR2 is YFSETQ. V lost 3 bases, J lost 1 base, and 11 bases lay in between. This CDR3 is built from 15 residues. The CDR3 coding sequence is TGCGCCAGCAGCTCCTTCGATCCCGCCAAAAACATTCAGTACTTC. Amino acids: CASSSFDPAKNIQYF.

In DNA form, the CDR3 reads TGTGCCAGCAGTTACTCCTCTGCTGAGGGAAAACTGTTTTTT. This sequence encodes CASSYSSAEGKLFF. The gene calls are TRBV6-5 and TRBJ1-4; D is unclear. V was shortened by 0 bases and J by 10 bases, with 12 bases between the two germline ends. The CDR3 consists of 14 residues. Germline CDR1 and CDR2: MNHEY and SVGAGI.

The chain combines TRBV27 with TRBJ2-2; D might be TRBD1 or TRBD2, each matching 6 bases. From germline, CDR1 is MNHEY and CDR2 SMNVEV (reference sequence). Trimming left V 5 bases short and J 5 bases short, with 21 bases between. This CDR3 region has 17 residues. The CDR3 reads CASSMTYRGPMTGELFF. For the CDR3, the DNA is TGTGCCAGCAGTATGACTTACCGGGGGCCGATGACCGGGGAGCTGTTTTTT.